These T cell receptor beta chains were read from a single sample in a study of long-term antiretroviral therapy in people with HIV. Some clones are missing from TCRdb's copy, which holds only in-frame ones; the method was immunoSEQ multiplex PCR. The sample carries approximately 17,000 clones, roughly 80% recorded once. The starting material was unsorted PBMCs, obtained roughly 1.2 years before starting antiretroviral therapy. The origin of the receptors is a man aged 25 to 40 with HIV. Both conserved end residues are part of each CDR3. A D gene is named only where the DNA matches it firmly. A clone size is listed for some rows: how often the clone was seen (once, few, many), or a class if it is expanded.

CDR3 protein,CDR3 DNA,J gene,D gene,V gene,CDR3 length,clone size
CASSIIGYQPQHF,TGTGCCAGTAGTATCATTGGGTATCAGCCCCAGCATTTT,TRBJ1-5,-,TRBV19,13,-
CASIGTDKDGYTF,TGTGCCAGCATTGGTACTGATAAGGATGGCTACACCTTC,TRBJ1-2,-,TRBV2,13,few
CASSLGQGPYNEQFF,TGTGCCAGCAGCTTAGGACAGGGCCCCTACAATGAGCAGTTCTTC,TRBJ2-1,TRBD1,TRBV7-9,15,-
CSVVVRLAGGPASDTQYF,TGCAGCGTTGTAGTACGACTAGCGGGGGGCCCAGCGTCAGATACGCAGTATTTT,TRBJ2-3,TRBD2,TRBV29-1,18,-
CASSVNPDRGQYF,TGTGCCAGCAGCGTAAACCCCGACAGGGGGCAGTATTTT,TRBJ2-3,TRBD1,TRBV9,13,-
CASSFQREGNEQFF,TGTGCCAGCAGTTTCCAGCGCGAGGGCAATGAGCAGTTCTTC,TRBJ2-1,-,TRBV28,14,-
CSVTTNYGYTF,TGCAGCGTCACGACTAACTATGGCTACACCTTC,TRBJ1-2,-,TRBV29-1,11,-
CASSLTTGTNQPQHF,TGTGCCAGCAGTTTGACCACAGGGACCAATCAGCCCCAGCATTTT,TRBJ1-5,-,TRBV27,15,-
CASSGPATNEKLFF,TGTGCCAGCAGCGGACCTGCAACTAATGAAAAACTGTTTTTT,TRBJ1-4,-,TRBV2,14,-
CASSEALRDNEQFF,TGTGCCAGCAGTGAAGCGCTCAGAGACAATGAGCAGTTCTTC,TRBJ2-1,-,TRBV2,14,-
CASSLMRGAETQYF,TGTGCCAGCAGCTTAATGCGTGGGGCCGAGACCCAGTACTTC,TRBJ2-5,-,TRBV7-8,14,-
CASSFSGGPSYEQYF,TGTGCCAGCAGCTTTAGCGGGGGCCCATCCTACGAGCAGTACTTC,TRBJ2-7,TRBD2,TRBV5-5,15,-
CASSFQGLGTDTQYF,TGTGCCAGCAGTTTTCAGGGGTTAGGCACAGATACGCAGTATTTT,TRBJ2-3,-,TRBV6-5,15,-
CASSQASRQVNTEAFF,TGTGCCAGCAGCCAAGCGTCGAGGCAAGTGAACACTGAAGCTTTCTTT,TRBJ1-1,-,TRBV4-2,16,-
CASSPDRRELFF,TGTGCCAGCAGCCCGGACAGGAGGGAGCTGTTTTTT,TRBJ2-2,TRBD1,TRBV7-2,12,-
CASSPTRQTSGNTIYF,TGTGCCAGCTCTCCCACCCGACAGACCTCTGGAAACACCATATATTTT,TRBJ1-3,-,TRBV18,16,once
CASSRTGRYEQYF,TGTGCCAGCAGCAGAACAGGGCGTTACGAGCAGTACTTC,TRBJ2-7,-,TRBV27,13,few
CASSLQGAGYTF,TGTGCCAGCAGCTTGCAGGGGGCTGGCTACACCTTC,TRBJ1-2,TRBD1,TRBV7-2,12,-
CASSLLAVNTEAFF,TGTGCCAGCAGCTTATTGGCAGTGAACACTGAAGCTTTCTTT,TRBJ1-1,-,TRBV7-2,14,-
CASSFPRGEGLDTGELFF,TGTGCCAGCAGCTTCCCTAGGGGGGAGGGCCTTGACACCGGGGAGCTGTTTTTT,TRBJ2-2,-,TRBV7-9,18,once
CASSASGAYAGELFF,TGTGCCAGCAGTGCCTCAGGCGCTTATGCCGGGGAGCTGTTTTTT,TRBJ2-2,-,TRBV27,15,-
CASSFDRDYWNTGELFF,TGCGCCAGCAGCTTTGACAGGGACTATTGGAACACCGGGGAGCTGTTTTTT,TRBJ2-2,-,TRBV5-1,17,-
CASSPLEEQYF,TGTGCCAGCAGTCCTTTAGAAGAGCAGTACTTC,TRBJ2-7,-,TRBV6-6,11,-
CASSPTGALVAKNIQYF,TGTGCCAGCAGTCCGACGGGGGCTTTAGTGGCCAAAAACATTCAGTACTTC,TRBJ2-4,-,TRBV28,17,-
CASSDGGTSTDTQYF,TGTGCCAGCAGTGATGGGGGTACTAGCACAGATACGCAGTATTTT,TRBJ2-3,-,TRBV6-1,15,-
CASSLAIASGSREQFF,TGTGCCAGCAGCTTAGCGATAGCTAGCGGGAGTCGTGAGCAGTTCTTC,TRBJ2-1,TRBD2,TRBV7-9,16,-
CASSVGGGSMSNSPLHF,TGTGCCAGCAGCGTAGGGGGGGGAAGTATGTCTAATTCACCCCTCCACTTT,TRBJ1-6,-,TRBV9,17,-
CASSLGAGELFF,TGTGCCAGCAGCTTGGGGGCAGGGGAGCTGTTTTTT,TRBJ2-2,-,TRBV5-4,12,-
CASSAAGTSSYEQYF,TGCGCCAGCAGCGCGGCCGGGACTAGCTCCTACGAGCAGTACTTC,TRBJ2-7,TRBD2,TRBV5-1,15,once
CASSHNHGYTF,TGTGCCAGCAGCCACAATCATGGCTACACCTTC,TRBJ1-2,-,TRBV13,11,-
CASSVGQDYEQYF,TGTGCCAGCAGCGTAGGACAGGACTACGAGCAGTACTTC,TRBJ2-7,-,TRBV9,13,-
CASSYSGGLRAKNIQYF,TGTGCCAGCAGCTATTCGGGGGGGCTAAGGGCCAAAAACATTCAGTACTTC,TRBJ2-4,TRBD2,TRBV7-2,17,-
CASSLYRAGEKLFF,TGTGCCAGCAGTTTATACCGGGCCGGAGAAAAACTGTTTTTT,TRBJ1-4,-,TRBV28,14,once
CASTFSTVGSQPQHF,TGTGCCAGCACCTTCTCGACAGTTGGGAGTCAGCCCCAGCATTTT,TRBJ1-5,-,TRBV28,15,-
CASSPDRGLYEQFF,TGTGCCAGCAGCCCGGACAGGGGGCTCTATGAGCAGTTCTTC,TRBJ2-1,TRBD1,TRBV5-5,14,-
CASSPSAGGASSYNEQFF,TGCGCCAGCAGCCCGTCAGCGGGGGGGGCCAGCTCCTACAATGAGCAGTTCTTC,TRBJ2-1,TRBD2,TRBV4-3,18,-
CASSSPSGGGRGSYEQYF,TGTGCCAGCAGCTCCCCCTCGGGAGGGGGGCGGGGCTCCTACGAGCAGTACTTC,TRBJ2-7,TRBD2,TRBV5-4,18,few
CASSLGGTARIGELFF,TGTGCCAGCAGCTTAGGGGGGACGGCGAGGATCGGGGAGCTGTTTTTT,TRBJ2-2,-,TRBV7-9,16,-
CATHSGRATEQFF,TGTGCCACCCATAGCGGGAGGGCCACTGAGCAGTTCTTC,TRBJ2-1,TRBD2,TRBV10-3,13,-
CASSLGWGEKLFF,TGTGCCAGCAGCTTAGGATGGGGTGAAAAACTGTTTTTT,TRBJ1-4,-,TRBV11-3,13,-
CASSQDRAETQYF,TGCGCCAGCAGCCAAGACAGGGCAGAGACCCAGTACTTC,TRBJ2-5,-,TRBV4-3,13,-
CATSRELRVRDTYEQYF,TGTGCCACCAGCAGAGAGTTAAGGGTACGGGACACCTACGAGCAGTACTTC,TRBJ2-7,-,TRBV15,17,few
CASSLESTSGVGTEAFF,TGTGCCAGCAGCTTAGAGAGCACCTCGGGGGTAGGCACTGAAGCTTTCTTT,TRBJ1-1,-,TRBV7-9,17,-